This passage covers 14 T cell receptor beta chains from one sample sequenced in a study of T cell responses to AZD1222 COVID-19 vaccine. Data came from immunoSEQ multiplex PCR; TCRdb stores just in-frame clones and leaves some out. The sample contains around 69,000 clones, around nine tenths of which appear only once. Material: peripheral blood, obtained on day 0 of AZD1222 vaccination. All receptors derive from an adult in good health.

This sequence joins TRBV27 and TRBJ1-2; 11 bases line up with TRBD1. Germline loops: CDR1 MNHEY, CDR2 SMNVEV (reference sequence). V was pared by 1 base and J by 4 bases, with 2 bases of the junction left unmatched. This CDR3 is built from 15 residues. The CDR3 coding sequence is TGTGCCAGCAGTTTATATGGGACAGGGGGCTATGGCTACACCTTC. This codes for CASSLYGTGGYGYTF.

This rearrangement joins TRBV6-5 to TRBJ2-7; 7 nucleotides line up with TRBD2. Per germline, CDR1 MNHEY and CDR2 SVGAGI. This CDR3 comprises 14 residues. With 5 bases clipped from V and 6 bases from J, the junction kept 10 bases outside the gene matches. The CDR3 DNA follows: TGTGCCAGCAGTCCTCAGCGGGAAGGGTTCGAGCAGTACTTC. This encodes CASSPQREGFEQYF.

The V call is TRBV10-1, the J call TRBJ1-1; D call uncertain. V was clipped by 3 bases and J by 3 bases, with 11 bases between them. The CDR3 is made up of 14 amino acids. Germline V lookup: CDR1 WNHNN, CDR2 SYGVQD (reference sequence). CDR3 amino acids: CASSDRRSDTEAFF. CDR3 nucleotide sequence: TGCGCCAGCAGTGACCGGAGGTCGGACACTGAAGCTTTCTTT.

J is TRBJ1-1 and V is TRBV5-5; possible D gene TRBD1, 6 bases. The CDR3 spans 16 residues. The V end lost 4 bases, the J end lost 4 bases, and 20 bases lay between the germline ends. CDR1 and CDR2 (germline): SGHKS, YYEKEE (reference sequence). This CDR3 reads CASSRVTGGASTEAFF. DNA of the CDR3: TGTGCCAGCAGCCGGGTGACAGGCGGGGCATCCACTGAAGCTTTCTTT.

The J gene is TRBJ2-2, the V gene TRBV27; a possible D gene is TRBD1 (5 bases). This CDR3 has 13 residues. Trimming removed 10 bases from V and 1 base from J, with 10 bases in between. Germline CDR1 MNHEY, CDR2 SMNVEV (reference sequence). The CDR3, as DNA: TGTGCCATCAGGCAGGGGAACACCGGGGAGCTGTTTTTT. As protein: CAIRQGNTGELFF.

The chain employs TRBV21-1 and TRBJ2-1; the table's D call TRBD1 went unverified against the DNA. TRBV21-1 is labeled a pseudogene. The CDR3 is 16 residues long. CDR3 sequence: CASSTTGEHHNNEQFF. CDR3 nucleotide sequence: TGTGCCAGCAGCACGACAGGGGAACATCACAACAATGAGCAGTTCTTC.

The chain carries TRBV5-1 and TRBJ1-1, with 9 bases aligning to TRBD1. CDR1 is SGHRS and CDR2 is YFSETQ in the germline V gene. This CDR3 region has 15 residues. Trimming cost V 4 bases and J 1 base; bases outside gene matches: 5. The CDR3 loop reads CASSNRGQGNTEAFF. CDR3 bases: TGCGCCAGCAGCAACAGGGGGCAGGGGAACACTGAAGCTTTCTTT.

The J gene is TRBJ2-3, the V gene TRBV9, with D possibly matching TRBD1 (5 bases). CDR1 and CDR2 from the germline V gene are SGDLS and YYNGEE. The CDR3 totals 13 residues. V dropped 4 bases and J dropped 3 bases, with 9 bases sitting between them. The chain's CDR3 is CASSLKGTDTQYF. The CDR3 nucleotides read TGTGCCAGCAGCCTCAAGGGGACAGATACGCAGTATTTT.

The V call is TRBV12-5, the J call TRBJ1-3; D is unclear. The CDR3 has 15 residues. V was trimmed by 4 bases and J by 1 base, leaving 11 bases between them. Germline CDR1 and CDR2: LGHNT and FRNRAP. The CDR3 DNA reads TGTGCTAGTGGTTCGCATTATGAATCTGGAAACACCATATATTTT. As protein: CASGSHYESGNTIYF.

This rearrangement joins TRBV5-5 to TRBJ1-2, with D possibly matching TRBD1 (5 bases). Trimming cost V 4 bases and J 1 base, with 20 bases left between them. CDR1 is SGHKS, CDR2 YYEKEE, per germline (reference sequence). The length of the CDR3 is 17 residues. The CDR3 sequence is CASSREKGTAFNYGYTF. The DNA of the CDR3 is TGTGCCAGCAGCCGTGAAAAAGGGACGGCTTTTAACTATGGCTACACCTTC.

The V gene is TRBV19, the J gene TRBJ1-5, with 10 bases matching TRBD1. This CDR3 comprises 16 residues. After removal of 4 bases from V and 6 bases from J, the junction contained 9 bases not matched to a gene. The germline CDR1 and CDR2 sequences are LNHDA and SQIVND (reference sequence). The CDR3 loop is CASSTPGTGVGQPQHF. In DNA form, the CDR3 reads TGTGCCAGTAGTACGCCCGGGACAGGGGTGGGTCAGCCCCAGCATTTT.

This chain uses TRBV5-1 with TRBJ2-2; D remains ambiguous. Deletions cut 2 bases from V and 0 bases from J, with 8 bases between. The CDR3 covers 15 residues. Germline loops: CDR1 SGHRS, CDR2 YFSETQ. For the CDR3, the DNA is TGCGCCAGCAGCTTTACCAGCGCGAACACCGGGGAGCTGTTTTTT. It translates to CASSFTSANTGELFF.

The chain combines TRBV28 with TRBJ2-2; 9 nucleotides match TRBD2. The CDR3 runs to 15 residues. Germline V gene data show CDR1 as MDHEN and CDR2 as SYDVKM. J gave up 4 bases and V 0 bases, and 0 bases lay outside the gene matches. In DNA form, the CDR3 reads TGTGCCAGCAGTTTATGGACTAGCGGCACCGGGGAGCTGTTTTTT. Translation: CASSLWTSGTGELFF. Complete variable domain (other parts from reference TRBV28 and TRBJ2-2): DVKVTQSSRYLVKRTGEKVFLECVQDMDHENMFWYRQDPGLGLRLIYFSYDVKMKEKGDIPEGYSVSREKKERFSLILESASTNQTSMYLCASSLWTSGTGELFFGEGSRLTVL.

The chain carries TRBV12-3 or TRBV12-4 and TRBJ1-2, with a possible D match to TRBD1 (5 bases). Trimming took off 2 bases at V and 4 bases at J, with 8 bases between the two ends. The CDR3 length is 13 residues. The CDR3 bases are TGTGCCAGCAGTTTACCTAGGGGCTATGGCTACACCTTC. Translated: CASSLPRGYGYTF.